This T cell receptor beta chain was identified in a study of T cells in localized non-small cell lung cancer. Measured with immunoSEQ multiplex PCR; TCRdb has only the in-frame clones, and not every one. The sample carries over 25,000 clones, about nine tenths recorded once. V lost 3 bases and J lost 1, with 6 bases in between. Germline assignment: CDR1 KGHSH and CDR2 LQKENI. The CDR3 consists of 13 residues. The J gene is TRBJ1-1, the V gene TRBV18; D gene ambiguous. This clonotype originated in a male donor aged 60 or over with stage I lung adenocarcinoma. Sequenced here: peripheral blood, sampled before any cancer treatment. CDR3 DNA sequence: TGTGCCAGCTCACCGCGGGGGAACACTGAAGCTTTCTTT. Amino acid sequence: CASSPRGNTEAFF.